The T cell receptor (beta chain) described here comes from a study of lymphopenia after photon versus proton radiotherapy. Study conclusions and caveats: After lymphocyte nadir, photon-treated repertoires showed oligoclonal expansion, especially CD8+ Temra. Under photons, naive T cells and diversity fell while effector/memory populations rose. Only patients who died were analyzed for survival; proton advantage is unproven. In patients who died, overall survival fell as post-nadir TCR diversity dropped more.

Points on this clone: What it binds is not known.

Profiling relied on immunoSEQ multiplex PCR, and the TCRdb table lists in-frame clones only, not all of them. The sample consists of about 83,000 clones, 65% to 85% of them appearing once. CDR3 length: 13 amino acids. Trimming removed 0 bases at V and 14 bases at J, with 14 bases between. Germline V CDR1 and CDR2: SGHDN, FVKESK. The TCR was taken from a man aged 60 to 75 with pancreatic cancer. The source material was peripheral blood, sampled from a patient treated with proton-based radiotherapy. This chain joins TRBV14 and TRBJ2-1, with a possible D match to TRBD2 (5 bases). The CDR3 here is CASSQDRSGTKFF. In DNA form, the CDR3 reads TGTGCCAGCAGCCAAGATAGAAGCGGAACGAAGTTCTTC.